The text below deals with one T cell receptor (beta chain). Its target is not known. This CDR3 contains 15 residues. The germline V gene encodes CDR1 MGHRA and CDR2 YSYEKL. The V gene lost 2 bases and the J gene lost 5 bases, with 14 bases spanning the gap. The data belong to a study of T cells in Graves' hyperthyroidism and ophthalmopathy. Study conclusions and caveats: Median prediction lead before ophthalmopathy onset was about 6.7 months with the model.

From RNA transcripts, TCR beta CDR3 regions were amplified. The study used the HTBI primer set for a first-round RT-PCR of the TCR CDR3. Using its own MiXCR run on the multiplex PCR reads, TCRdb lists one record per CDR3 protein. This table holds 700,000 or so distinct CDR3 sequences, roughly 15% found once. The V call is TRBV4-1, the J call TRBJ2-3, with D perhaps matching TRBD1 or TRBD2 (5 bases each). This TCR was sampled from a man between 18 and 29 years old with Graves' hyperthyroidism. The sequencing sample was made of blood. The CDR3 protein is CASSQTGAPEDTQYF. Here the CDR3 DNA reads TGCGCCAGCAGCCAAACCGGGGCCCCTGAAGATACGCAGTATTTT.